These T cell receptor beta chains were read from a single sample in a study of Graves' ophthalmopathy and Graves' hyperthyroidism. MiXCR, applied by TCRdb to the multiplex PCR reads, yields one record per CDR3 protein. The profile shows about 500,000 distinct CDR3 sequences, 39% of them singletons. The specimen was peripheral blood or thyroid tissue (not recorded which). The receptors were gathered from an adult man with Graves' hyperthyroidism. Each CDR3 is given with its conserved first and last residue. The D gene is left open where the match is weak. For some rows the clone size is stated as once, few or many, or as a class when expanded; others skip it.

TGTGCCAGTAGTATTCGATTGTGGGAGAGCGCCGGGGAGCTGTTTTTT | CASSIRLWESAGELFF | TRBJ2-2 | NA | NA | TRBV19 | 16
TGTGCCAGCAGCAAGATGGCGGGAAGGTCCTACGAGCAGTACTTC | CASSKMAGRSYEQYF | TRBJ2-7 | many | NA | TRBV7-9 | 15
TGTGCCAGCGGTGAGGGGGCCCGGGGGTATTACTATGGCTACACCTTC | CASGEGARGYYYGYTF | TRBJ1-2 | NA | TRBD1 | TRBV6-1 | 16
TGTGCCAGCAGCCAGGCGGGAGTGGCCTACGAGCAGTACTTC | CASSQAGVAYEQYF | TRBJ2-7 | many | TRBD2 | TRBV3-1 | 14
TGCAGTGCTAGAGAGGGGGCTCTGGACAATGAGCAGTTCTTC | CSAREGALDNEQFF | TRBJ2-1 | NA | NA | TRBV20-1 | 14
TGTGCCAGCAGCTTAATGAGGGGGGGAGGAAACACCATATATTTT | CASSLMRGGGNTIYF | TRBJ1-3 | NA | NA | TRBV7-2 | 15
TGTGCCAGCAGCTTAGCTGGGGGGGAGTTCCAAGAGACCCAGTACTTC | CASSLAGGEFQETQYF | TRBJ2-5 | many | TRBD2 | TRBV7-8 | 16
TGCGCCAGCAGCTTCCAGGGCCTCTCTGGGGCCAACGTCCTGACTTTC | CASSFQGLSGANVLTF | TRBJ2-6 | NA | NA | TRBV5-1 | 16
TGCAGCGTTAGCGCTACCGTTTGGAACACCGGGGAGCTGTTTTTT | CSVSATVWNTGELFF | TRBJ2-2 | NA | NA | TRBV29-1 | 15
TGTGCCAGCAAGACCGGGACAGGGACAGTCGAGCAGTACTTC | CASKTGTGTVEQYF | TRBJ2-7 | NA | TRBD1 | TRBV2 | 14
TGTGCCAGCAGCTTAGCACAGGCCCTGAACACCGGGGAGCTGTTTTTT | CASSLAQALNTGELFF | TRBJ2-2 | many | NA | TRBV7-9 | 16
TGCGCCAGCAGCTTGGCGGTCTCTGGAAACACCATATATTTT | CASSLAVSGNTIYF | TRBJ1-3 | few | NA | TRBV5-1 | 14
TGCAGTGCTAAAACGGGCCAGGTCCAAGAGACCCAGTACTTC | CSAKTGQVQETQYF | TRBJ2-5 | many | NA | TRBV20-1 | 14
TGCAGTGCCGCTACCCCCGGGGCAGAGTCCTTCTATGGCTACACCTTC | CSAATPGAESFYGYTF | TRBJ1-2 | many | NA | TRBV20-1 | 16
TGCAGTGCTAGAGCGCGCTCGGAATTTGAAAACACCATATATTTT | CSARARSEFENTIYF | TRBJ1-3 | many | NA | TRBV20-1 | 15
TGTGCCAGCAGCCAAGGGCCAGGGGGTGCTGAAGCTTTCTTT | CASSQGPGGAEAFF | TRBJ1-1 | NA | TRBD1 | TRBV3-1 | 14
TGCGCCAGCAGCTACTCAGGACAGGGGGGGTTCGCCGGGGAGCTGTTTTTT | CASSYSGQGGFAGELFF | TRBJ2-2 | few | TRBD1 | TRBV5-1 | 17
TGTGCCAGCAGTTACGACGGGACCTATTCACCCCTCCACTTT | CASSYDGTYSPLHF | TRBJ1-6 | many | NA | TRBV6-5 | 14
TGTGCCAGCAGCAACGCCGGGGTGCGAGAGACCCAGTACTTC | CASSNAGVRETQYF | TRBJ2-5 | many | NA | TRBV6-5 | 14
TGCAGTGCTAAGTCGGGACAGGGGTATGGCTACACCTTC | CSAKSGQGYGYTF | TRBJ1-2 | many | TRBD1 | TRBV20-1 | 13
TGCAGCGTTGACGACAGTGTAGCAACAGATACGCAGTATTTT | CSVDDSVATDTQYF | TRBJ2-3 | NA | NA | TRBV29-1 | 14
TGTGCCAGCAGCGCCTCACCAGGCGCCAATTCACCCCTCCACTTT | CASSASPGANSPLHF | TRBJ1-6 | many | NA | TRBV2 | 15
TGCAGCGTAGACCCCGATACGAACTATGGCTACACCTTC | CSVDPDTNYGYTF | TRBJ1-2 | NA | NA | TRBV29-1 | 13
TGTGCCAGCAGCTTGGGCAGGGGATCCACTGAAGCTTTCTTT | CASSLGRGSTEAFF | TRBJ1-1 | many | NA | TRBV7-8 | 14
TGTGCCATCAGTGAGGAGGGCCTATATGAAGAGACCCAGTACTTC | CAISEEGLYEETQYF | TRBJ2-5 | NA | NA | TRBV10-3 | 15
TGTGCCAGCAGTGAAACATTTCTTGGACAGCCCCAGCATTTT | CASSETFLGQPQHF | TRBJ1-5 | many | NA | TRBV2 | 14